The 5 T cell receptor beta chains below all came from one sample that was sequenced in a study of T cells in Graves' hyperthyroidism and ophthalmopathy. The TCR beta CDR3 regions underwent amplification using RNA transcripts as the source. An initial round of RT-PCR targeting the TCR CDR3 relied on the HTBI primer set. In TCRdb, the multiplex PCR reads were re-called with MiXCR into one record per CDR3 protein. In the table there are about 740,000 distinct CDR3 sequences, approximately 15% of which are singletons. Input material: blood. The receptors originated from a woman aged 18-30 years with Graves' hyperthyroidism.

This clonotype was detected many times. This chain joins TRBV4-1 and TRBJ2-7, with 12 bases that match TRBD1. V was clipped by 4 bases and J by 5 bases; unmatched bases: 3. CDR1 is MGHRA and CDR2 is YSYEKL in the germline V gene. This CDR3 contains 14 residues. Here the CDR3 reads CASSPGTGGNEQYF. CDR3 nucleotide sequence: TGCGCCAGCAGCCCTGGGACAGGGGGCAACGAGCAGTACTTC.

Concerning this clonotype: This may be a read error, as it is one base from a much larger clone. The CDR3 ends on some other residue instead of the conserved phenylalanine or tryptophan, so this is likely a read error. The chain combines TRBV2 with TRBJ1-5, with TRBD1 as a possible D gene (5 bases). The V end was cut by 6 bases, the J end by 5 bases, with 11 bases between. Germline lookup yields CDR1 SNHLY and CDR2 FYNNEI. The CDR3 loop spans 13 amino acids. This CDR3 is CASRAGPYQPQHV. As DNA, the CDR3 is TGTGCCAGCAGGGCGGGACCGTATCAGCCCCAGCATGTT.

This clonotype was counted many times. The chain carries TRBV5-8 and TRBJ2-1, with D possibly TRBD1 on 6 matching bases. Germline values: CDR1 SGHTS, CDR2 YDEGEE. The CDR3 is 17 residues long. Trimming removed 4 bases from V and 5 bases from J, with 22 bases in between. For the CDR3, the DNA is TGTGCCAGCAGCCCTTCAGACAGGTCGATGGGAGACAATGAGCAGTTCTTC. This gives the protein CASSPSDRSMGDNEQFF.

In this sample, this clonotype turned up many times. The rearrangement links TRBV7-2 to TRBJ1-5; D might be TRBD1 (5 bases). The germline V and J ends were trimmed by 2 bases and 3 bases, with 17 bases remaining between them. Germline-derived CDR1 and CDR2 are SGHTA and FQGNSA. The CDR3 length is 17 residues. CDR3 coding DNA: TGTGCCAGCAGCTTAAATCTTTGGGACGGCCACAATCAGCCCCAGCATTTT. It encodes CASSLNLWDGHNQPQHF.

This clonotype was detected many times. The CDR3 reads CSALRLAWGDEQFF. The DNA of the CDR3 is TGCAGTGCCCTGAGACTAGCGTGGGGGGATGAGCAGTTCTTC. The chain recombines TRBV20-1 with TRBJ2-1; 8 bases match TRBD2. Germline CDR1 DFQATT, CDR2 SNEGSKA (reference sequence). The trim removed 6 bases at V and 8 bases at J, leaving 12 bases unmatched. The CDR3 contains 14 residues.